The 2 T cell receptor beta chains listed next were all sequenced from one sample in a study of Tregs in tolerant kidney transplant recipients. Recipients received nonmyeloablative bone marrow transplants from related graft donors, with transient mixed chimerism. Sequencing was performed with immunoSEQ multiplex PCR; in TCRdb, only in-frame clones are kept and a portion is missing. The table has about 50,000 clones, approximately 89% seen once; the top ten hold less than 20%. Here the sequenced sample was CD8+ T cells from blood (PBMCs), taken 12 months after the transplant. The receptors originated from a human patient who received a combined kidney and bone marrow transplant. A share of the T cells may be of graft donor origin.

The rearrangement links TRBV7-9 to TRBJ1-4; D not certain. The CDR3 loop spans 14 amino acids. Trimming pared 3 bases from V and 3 bases from J, leaving 8 bases between. Germline CDR1 reads SEHNR; CDR2 reads FQNEAQ (reference sequence). The DNA for the CDR3 is TGTGCCAGCAGCTTTGGAGGTTCTAATGAAAAACTGTTTTTT. Translated, it gives CASSFGGSNEKLFF.

The chain has TRBV7-2 and TRBJ1-1, with D perhaps TRBD1 (5 bases). Trimming pared 7 bases from V and 0 bases from J, leaving 15 bases between. Germline CDR1 and CDR2: SGHTA and FQGNSA. CDR3 length equals 15 residues. CDR3 in amino acids: CASTNYAGLNTEAFF. CDR3 DNA: TGTGCCAGCACCAACTACGCAGGGTTGAACACTGAAGCTTTCTTT.